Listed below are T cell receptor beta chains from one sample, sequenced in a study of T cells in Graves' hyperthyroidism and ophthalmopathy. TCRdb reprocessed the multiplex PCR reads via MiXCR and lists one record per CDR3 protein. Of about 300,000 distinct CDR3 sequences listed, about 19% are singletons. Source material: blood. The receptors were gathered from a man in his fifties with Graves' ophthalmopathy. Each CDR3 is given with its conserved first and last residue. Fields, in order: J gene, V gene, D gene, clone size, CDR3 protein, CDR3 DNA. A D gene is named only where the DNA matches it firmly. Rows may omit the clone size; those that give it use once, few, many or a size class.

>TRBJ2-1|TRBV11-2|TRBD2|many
CASSTSGNEQFF
TGTGCCAGCAGCACTAGCGGCAATGAGCAGTTCTTC
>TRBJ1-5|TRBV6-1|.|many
CASRTHRGGNQPQHF
TGTGCCAGCAGGACACATCGTGGTGGCAATCAGCCCCAGCATTTT
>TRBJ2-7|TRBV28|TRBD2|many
CASYGLGRLYEQYF
TGTGCCAGCTATGGACTAGGTCGACTTTACGAGCAGTACTTC
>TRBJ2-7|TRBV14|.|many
CASSQVARSTQYF
TGTGCCAGCAGCCAAGTGGCGAGGTCCACGCAGTACTTC
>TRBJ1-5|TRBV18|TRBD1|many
CASSPGTVNQPQHF
TGTGCCAGCTCCCCCGGGACAGTCAATCAGCCCCAGCATTTT
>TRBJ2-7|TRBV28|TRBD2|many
CASSLAGLVGGYEQYF
TGTGCCAGCAGTTTAGCTGGACTAGTTGGCGGCTACGAGCAGTACTTC
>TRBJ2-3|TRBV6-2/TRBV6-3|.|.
CASTFQGKKDTQYF
TGTGCCAGCACCTTCCAGGGAAAGAAGGATACGCAGTATTTT
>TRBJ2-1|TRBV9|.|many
CASSPRDYGGNEQFF
TGTGCCAGCAGCCCCCGAGATTACGGTGGCAATGAGCAGTTCTTC
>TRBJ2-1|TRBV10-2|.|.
CANAAGAAPINEQFF
TGCGCCAACGCCGCCGGAGCCGCACCCATCAATGAGCAGTTCTTC
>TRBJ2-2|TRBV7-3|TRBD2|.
CASRGLADTGELFF
TGTGCCAGCAGGGGACTAGCGGACACCGGGGAGCTGTTTTTT
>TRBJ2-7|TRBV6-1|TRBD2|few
CASSPGTSDEQYF
TGTGCCAGCAGTCCCGGGACTAGCGACGAGCAGTACTTC
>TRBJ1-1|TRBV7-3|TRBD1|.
CASSPTGSMNTEAFF
TGTGCCAGCAGCCCGACAGGGTCTATGAACACTGAAGCTTTCTTT
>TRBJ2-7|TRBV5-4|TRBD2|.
CASSSLAGGGYEQYF
TGTGCCAGCAGCTCTCTAGCGGGAGGAGGGTACGAGCAGTACTTC
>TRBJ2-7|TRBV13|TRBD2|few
CASSSAGAPGLAGGESYEQYF
TGTGCCAGCAGCTCGGCAGGCGCACCGGGACTAGCGGGAGGGGAGAGCTACGAGCAGTACTTC
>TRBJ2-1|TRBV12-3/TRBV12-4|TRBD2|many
CASRPRRLAGGYNEQFF
TGTGCCAGCAGACCTCGCCGACTAGCGGGAGGGTACAATGAGCAGTTCTTC
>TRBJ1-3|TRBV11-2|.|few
CASNLGGPGNTIYF
TGTGCCAGCAACTTAGGGGGGCCGGGAAACACCATATATTTT
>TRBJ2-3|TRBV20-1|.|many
CSARDFRESTDTQYF
TGCAGTGCTAGAGATTTCCGGGAAAGCACAGATACGCAGTATTTT
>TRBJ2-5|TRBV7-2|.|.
CASSLGGPGIQETQYF
TGTGCCAGCAGCTTAGGGGGTCCGGGAATTCAAGAGACCCAGTACTTC
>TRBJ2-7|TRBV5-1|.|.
CASSLATGSYEQYF
TGCGCCAGCAGCTTGGCGACAGGATCCTACGAGCAGTACTTC
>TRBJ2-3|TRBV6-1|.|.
CASTPPTDTQYF
TGTGCCAGCACCCCCCCCACAGATACGCAGTATTTT
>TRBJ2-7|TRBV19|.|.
CASSIKGRGSYEQYF
TGTGCCAGTAGTATTAAGGGCAGGGGATCCTACGAGCAGTACTTC
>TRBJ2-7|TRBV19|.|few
CASSSVDAGKDEQYF
TGTGCCAGTAGCAGCGTCGATGCAGGGAAAGACGAGCAGTACTTC
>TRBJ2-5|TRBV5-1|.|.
CASSSGQKIQETQYF
TGCGCCAGCAGCTCGGGGCAGAAAATTCAAGAGACCCAGTACTTC
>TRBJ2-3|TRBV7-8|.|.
CASTVDPRADTQYF
TGTGCCAGCACCGTAGACCCCCGGGCAGATACGCAGTATTTT
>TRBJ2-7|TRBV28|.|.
CASRVQGQEQYF
TGTGCCAGCAGGGTGCAGGGGCAAGAGCAGTACTTC
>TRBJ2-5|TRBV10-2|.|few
CASSPNVRETQYF
TGCGCCAGCAGTCCAAACGTCAGGGAGACCCAGTACTTC
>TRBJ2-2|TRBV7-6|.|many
CASSLDPTPGTGELFF
TGTGCCAGCAGCTTAGATCCAACTCCGGGCACCGGGGAGCTGTTTTTT
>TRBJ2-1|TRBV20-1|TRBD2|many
CSARRGGSGGTNEQFF
TGCAGTGCTAGACGGGGTGGGAGCGGGGGGACCAATGAGCAGTTCTTC
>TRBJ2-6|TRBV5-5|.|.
CASSSLSRGPSGANVLTF
TGTGCCAGCAGCTCCCTTTCCCGCGGGCCCTCTGGGGCCAACGTCCTGACTTTC
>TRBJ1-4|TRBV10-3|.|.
CATTSGQSNEKLFF
TGTGCCACTACAAGTGGGCAGTCTAATGAAAAACTGTTTTTT
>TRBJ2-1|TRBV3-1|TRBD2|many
CASSQRGAGTRSHNEQFF
TGTGCCAGCAGCCAAAGGGGAGCTGGGACTAGATCGCACAATGAGCAGTTCTTC
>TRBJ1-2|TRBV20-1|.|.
CSAGRAGLSYGYTF
TGCAGTGCTGGCCGGGCAGGGCTGAGCTATGGCTACACCTTC
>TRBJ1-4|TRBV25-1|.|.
CASSEYRGLSEKLFF
TGTGCCAGCAGTGAATATCGAGGGTTGAGTGAAAAACTGTTTTTT
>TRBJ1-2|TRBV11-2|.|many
CASSQQRGANYGYTF
TGTGCCAGCAGCCAGCAAAGGGGAGCTAACTATGGCTACACCTTC
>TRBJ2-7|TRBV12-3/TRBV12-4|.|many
CASSFGKSSYEQYF
TGTGCCAGCAGTTTTGGCAAAAGCTCCTACGAGCAGTACTTC
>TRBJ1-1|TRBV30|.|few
CAWSVKVLMNTEAFF
TGTGCCTGGAGTGTCAAGGTCTTAATGAACACTGAAGCTTTCTTT
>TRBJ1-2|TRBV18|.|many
CASSPPGLPMGYTF
TGTGCCAGCTCACCACCGGGACTTCCTATGGGCTACACCTTC
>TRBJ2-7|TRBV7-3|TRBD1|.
CASSLTGTAGYEQYF
TGTGCCAGCAGCTTGACCGGGACAGCAGGTTACGAGCAGTACTTC
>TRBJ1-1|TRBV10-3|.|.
CAINRGVSNTEAFF
TGTGCCATCAACCGCGGGGTTTCCAACACTGAAGCTTTCTTT
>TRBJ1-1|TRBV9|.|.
CASSVGPTGVDTEAFF
TGTGCCAGCAGCGTAGGGCCCACAGGAGTAGACACTGAAGCTTTCTTT
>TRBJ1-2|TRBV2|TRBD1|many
CASRSGGLGYTF
TGTGCCAGCAGATCAGGGGGCCTTGGCTACACCTTC
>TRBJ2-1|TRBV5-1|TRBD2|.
CASSRTRGRGNEQFF
TGCGCCAGCAGCCGAACTCGCGGGAGGGGGAATGAGCAGTTCTTC
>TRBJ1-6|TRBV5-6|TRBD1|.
CASSFGQGMGMGHF
TGTGCCAGCAGCTTTGGACAGGGGATGGGCATGGGTCACTTT
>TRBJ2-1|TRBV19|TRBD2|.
CASSRSGRPPYNEQFF
TGTGCCAGTAGTAGAAGCGGGAGGCCGCCCTACAATGAGCAGTTCTTC
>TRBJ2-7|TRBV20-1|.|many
CSASAGGISSEQYF
TGCAGTGCTAGTGCAGGTGGGATCTCCTCCGAGCAGTACTTC
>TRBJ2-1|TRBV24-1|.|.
CATSGVGGGSYNEQFF
TGTGCCACCAGTGGGGTCGGGGGTGGTTCCTACAATGAGCAGTTCTTC
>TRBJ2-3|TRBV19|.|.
CASSIGWGTDTQYF
TGTGCCAGTAGTATAGGGTGGGGGACAGATACGCAGTATTTT
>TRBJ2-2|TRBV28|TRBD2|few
CASTELAGGPMNTGELFF
TGTGCCAGCACCGAACTAGCGGGAGGGCCTATGAACACCGGGGAGCTGTTTTTT
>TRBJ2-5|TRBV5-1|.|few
CASSATSREETQYF
TGCGCCAGCAGCGCTACCTCCAGGGAAGAGACCCAGTACTTC